A single sample gave rise to the 23 T cell receptor beta chains below, sequenced in a study of T cells after somatic rescue of genetic block. Assay: immunoSEQ multiplex PCR; the TCRdb copy retains only in-frame clones and omits some. The table lists tens of thousands of clones, roughly 91% of them singletons. The sample consisted of peripheral blood mononuclear cells (PBMCs). The receptors originated from a man between 25 and 39 years old.

The chain couples TRBV2 to TRBJ2-3; 10 bases are a match to TRBD2. Germline V gives CDR1 SNHLY, CDR2 FYNNEI. Germline trimming cut 6 bases from V and 3 bases from J; bases unmatched to any gene: 3. The CDR3 is 14 residues long. The CDR3 region has the DNA TGTGCCAGCAGGAAGCGGGAGGGGACAGATACGCAGTATTTT. This gives the protein CASRKREGTDTQYF.

The rearrangement joins TRBV7-2 to TRBJ2-3; maybe TRBD1 (6 bases). Germline V gives CDR1 SGHTA, CDR2 FQGNSA. The length of the CDR3 is 14 residues. The V end lost 3 bases, the J end lost 4 bases, and 11 bases lay between the germline ends. In DNA, the CDR3 is TGTGCCAGCAGCTTGAACAGGGCCCCAGATACGCAGTATTTT. Amino acid sequence: CASSLNRAPDTQYF.

This rearrangement joins TRBV11-2 to TRBJ2-1; D perhaps matches TRBD2 (5 bases). CDR3 length: 15 residues. V lost 1 base and J 3 bases, leaving 10 bases between the germline ends. Germline V gene lookup returns CDR1 SGHAT and CDR2 FQNNGV. CDR3 sequence: CASSLARVVYNEQFF. The CDR3 nucleotides are TGTGCCAGCAGCTTAGCGAGGGTAGTCTACAATGAGCAGTTCTTC.

This clone was observed once. This rearrangement joins TRBV6-5 to TRBJ2-1, with 7 bases identical to TRBD1. The CDR3 extends over 13 amino acids. CDR1 is MNHEY and CDR2 is SVGAGI in the germline V gene. V shed 8 bases, J shed 5 bases, and the junction held 6 bases outside the gene matches. The CDR3 DNA sequence: TGTGCCAGCGGCCGACAGGGCCACAATGAGCAGTTCTTC. It encodes CASGRQGHNEQFF.

The chain carries TRBV29-1 and TRBJ2-5; possible D gene TRBD2, 6 bases. V was cut by 6 bases and J by 5 bases, with 13 bases left in between. The CDR3 is 12 amino acids. Germline CDR1 reads SQVTM; CDR2 reads ANQGSEA. CDR3 bases: TGCAGCGTCCAGACTAGTCTCGAGACCCAGTACTTC. Residues: CSVQTSLETQYF.

V gene TRBV5-1 combines with J gene TRBJ2-7, with 7 bases aligning to TRBD1. J gave up 4 bases and V 1 base, and 2 bases lay outside the gene matches. The CDR3 is 13 residues long. The V gene's germline CDR1 is SGHRS and CDR2 YFSETQ. The CDR3 here is CASSLRQGYEQYF. The CDR3 DNA reads as TGCGCCAGCAGCTTGCGACAGGGTTACGAGCAGTACTTC.

In this sample, this clone turned up once. This chain connects TRBV15 to TRBJ2-1, with TRBD2 matching 9 bases. With V trimmed by 2 bases and J by 4 bases, 9 bases remained unmatched. The CDR3 sequence is 17 residues long. CDR1 and CDR2 from the germline V gene are LNHNV and YYDKDF (reference sequence). DNA for the CDR3: TGTGCCACCAGCAGAAGAACCCTTAGCGGGGGATACAATGAGCAGTTCTTC. This codes for CATSRRTLSGGYNEQFF.

This clone was found once. The chain is built from TRBV2 and TRBJ2-7; TRBD1 matches at 10 bases. The V gene end was trimmed by 3 bases and the J gene end by 6 bases; junction bases not matched to a gene: 2. Germline loops: CDR1 SNHLY, CDR2 FYNNEI. This CDR3 region has 13 residues. DNA of the CDR3: TGTGCCAGCAGTGATCGGACAGGGGGCGAGCAGTACTTC. Translating it yields CASSDRTGGEQYF.

The V gene is TRBV7-2, the J gene TRBJ2-3; TRBD2 aligns across 10 bases. Germline trimming cut 6 bases from V and 6 bases from J; bases unmatched to any gene: 9. CDR1 is SGHTA, CDR2 FQGNSA, per germline. This CDR3 comprises 15 residues. The CDR3 sequence: CASRTTSGVRDTQYF. The DNA for the CDR3 is TGTGCCAGCAGAACAACTAGCGGGGTCCGGGATACGCAGTATTTT.

The J gene is TRBJ2-2, the V gene TRBV11-3; 9 bases fit TRBD2. The CDR3 is made up of 16 amino acids. V lost 4 bases to trimming and J lost 2 bases; unmatched junction nucleotides: 5. The germline CDR1 and CDR2 sequences are SGHNT and YENEEA. CDR3 bases: TGTGCCAGCAGCTCAGGACTAGCGATAAACACCGGGGAGCTGTTTTTT. Translating it yields CASSSGLAINTGELFF.

This clone has just one count. The rearrangement joins TRBV6-5 to TRBJ2-5; D gene ambiguous. The DNA end lines up better with TRBJ2-7; the J call may be wrong. The CDR3 sequence is 15 residues long. Germline assignment: CDR1 MNHEY and CDR2 SVGAGI. CDR3 loop: CASSYSITNPYEQYF. DNA of the CDR3: TGTGCCAGCAGTTACTCTATCACTAATCCCTACGAGCAGTACTTC.

The chain is built from TRBV7-9 and TRBJ2-3; TRBD2 matches 9 bases. The germline V gene has CDR1 SEHNR and CDR2 FQNEAQ (reference sequence). The V segment lost 3 bases and the J segment 5 bases; nucleotides outside the gene matches: 12. This CDR3 comprises 17 residues. The CDR3 nucleotides are TGTGCCAGCAGCTTGTATTCTAGCGGGGCGTCCGGAGATACGCAGTATTTT. Amino acid sequence: CASSLYSSGASGDTQYF. Based on the CDR3 plus reference TRBV7-9 and TRBJ2-3, the full variable domain is DTGVSQNPRHKITKRGQNVTFRCDPISEHNRLYWYRQTLGQGPEFLTYFQNEAQLEKSRLLSDRFSAERPKGSFSTLEIQRTEQGDSAMYLCASSLYSSGASGDTQYFGPGTRLTVL.

The chain links TRBV5-6 to TRBJ1-5; the D gene is possibly TRBD1 (5 bases). The CDR3 is 15 residues long. Germline-derived CDR1 and CDR2 are SGHDT and YYEEEE. Deletions cut 1 base from V and 6 bases from J, with 14 bases between. The CDR3 DNA follows: TGTGCCAGCAGCTTGTACGGCAGGGAACGTCAGCCCCAGCATTTT. This sequence encodes CASSLYGRERQPQHF.

This clone was picked up a small number of times. V gene TRBV4-2 combines with J gene TRBJ2-1; either TRBD1 or TRBD2 may supply D (5 bases each). The ends were cut back, 2 bases at V and 12 bases at J, with 20 bases in the middle. The CDR3 contains 15 residues. From germline, CDR1 is LGHNA and CDR2 YNFKEQ. CDR3 DNA: TGTGCCAGCAGCCAAACCGGGACCCCGTCTGGCGGGCAGTTCTTC. Translated, it gives CASSQTGTPSGGQFF.

The genes are TRBV6-5 and TRBJ2-7; possibly TRBD1 for D (5 bases). The CDR3 contains 15 residues. CDR1 and CDR2 (germline): MNHEY, SVGAGI. V dropped 0 bases and J dropped 2 bases, with 11 bases sitting between them. Here the CDR3 DNA reads TGTGCCAGCAGTTACTCCGCCAGGGAACCCTACGAGCAGTACTTC. It yields the protein CASSYSAREPYEQYF.

The chain is built from TRBV9 and TRBJ2-7, with a possible D match to TRBD2 (6 bases). Germline V gene lookup returns CDR1 SGDLS and CDR2 YYNGEE. V was trimmed by 0 bases and J by 0 bases, leaving 10 bases between them. The CDR3 covers 15 residues. This CDR3 is CASSVGRGSSYEQYF. The CDR3 region has the DNA TGTGCCAGCAGCGTAGGGCGGGGAAGCTCCTACGAGCAGTACTTC.

This clone was detected once. This chain joins TRBV6-1 and TRBJ1-3; D perhaps matches TRBD1 (5 bases). The CDR3 has 14 amino acids. V shed 2 bases and J shed 8 bases, with 13 bases lying between them. CDR1 is MNHNS and CDR2 is SASEGT in the germline V gene. The CDR3 spells CASSETQGVHTIYF. For the CDR3, the DNA is TGTGCCAGCAGTGAAACTCAGGGTGTACACACCATATATTTT.

The rearrangement joins TRBV27 to TRBJ2-2, with a tentative D call TRBD2 (5 bases). Germline assignment: CDR1 MNHEY and CDR2 SMNVEV (reference sequence). V was cut by 6 bases and J by 4 bases, with 15 bases left in between. The CDR3 extends over 15 amino acids. DNA for the CDR3: TGTGCCAGCAGCCGGGAAAGGTGGGGCACCGGGGAGCTGTTTTTT. Encoded protein: CASSRERWGTGELFF.

The chain links TRBV9 to TRBJ2-2; 7 bases fit TRBD2. The CDR3 runs to 17 residues. With 4 bases clipped from V and 0 bases from J, the junction kept 9 bases outside the gene matches. Germline V CDR1 and CDR2: SGDLS, YYNGEE. This CDR3 reads CASSIQEAGTNTGELFF. The CDR3 coding sequence is TGTGCCAGCAGCATCCAAGAAGCGGGAACGAACACCGGGGAGCTGTTTTTT.

The chain couples TRBV19 to TRBJ1-3; D is possibly TRBD1 (6 bases). The length of the CDR3 is 15 residues. Germline V gives CDR1 LNHDA, CDR2 SQIVND (reference sequence). The V and J ends lost 6 bases and 2 bases respectively, with 14 bases between them. For the CDR3, the DNA is TGTGCCAGTAGCCGCCGGGAGGGGGCTGGAAACACCATATATTTT. Amino acids: CASSRREGAGNTIYF.

J is TRBJ2-7 and V is TRBV10-1; D is possibly TRBD2 (6 bases). Looked up from germline, CDR1 is WNHNN and CDR2 is SYGVQD (reference sequence). Trimming removed 4 bases at V and 0 bases at J, with 10 bases between. The length of the CDR3 is 14 residues. CDR3 DNA sequence: TGCGCCAGCAGTGGCGGAGGGAGCTCCTACGAGCAGTACTTC. Its protein product is CASSGGGSSYEQYF.

This clone was observed once. V is TRBV21-1 and J is TRBJ2-2. TRBV21-1 is a pseudogene segment. The CDR3 spans 16 residues. The CDR3 spells CASGSGTVRVAGELFF. The CDR3, as DNA: TGTGCCAGCGGTTCCGGGACGGTTCGTGTCGCCGGGGAGCTGTTTTTT.

This chain links TRBV7-2 with TRBJ2-1; possible D gene TRBD2, 5 bases. The CDR3 length is 15 residues. V dropped 6 bases and J dropped 5 bases, with 17 bases sitting between them. Germline lookup yields CDR1 SGHTA and CDR2 FQGNSA. The CDR3 nucleotides are TGTGCCAGCAGTCTCACGAGGGTAGCTGACAATGAGCAGTTCTTC. Amino acid sequence: CASSLTRVADNEQFF.